Listed below are T cell receptor beta chains from one sample, sequenced in a study of T cells in Graves' hyperthyroidism and ophthalmopathy. One entry per CDR3 protein results from TCRdb running MiXCR on the multiplex PCR reads. The sample yields 400,000 or so distinct CDR3 sequences, approximately 14% seen once. Input material: blood. These receptors came from a woman in her twenties or thirties with Graves' ophthalmopathy. The CDR3 runs from the conserved cysteine through the conserved F or W. Fields, in order: J gene, V gene, D gene, clone size, CDR3 DNA, CDR3 protein. D genes are given only for firm matches. The size field is filled for only some rows; it gives once, few, many or a size class.

J gene: TRBJ1-5
V gene: TRBV24-1
D gene: -
clone size: few
CDR3 DNA: TGTGCCACCAGTGCCGGGAAGGGGGAGGGGCCCCAGCATTTT
CDR3 protein: CATSAGKGEGPQHF

J gene: TRBJ2-5
V gene: TRBV19
D gene: TRBD2
clone size: -
CDR3 DNA: TGTGCCAGGGAAATTTCGGGGGGAGAGACCCAGTACTTC
CDR3 protein: CAREISGGETQYF

J gene: TRBJ1-1
V gene: TRBV24-1
D gene: -
clone size: few
CDR3 DNA: TGTGCCATTCAGGACAGTTTGAACACTGAAGCTTTCTTT
CDR3 protein: CAIQDSLNTEAFF

J gene: TRBJ2-3
V gene: TRBV10-2
D gene: TRBD1
clone size: few
CDR3 DNA: TGCGCCAGCAGTGATGGTTTTCGCTGGACAGGGAGCACAGATACGCAGTATTTT
CDR3 protein: CASSDGFRWTGSTDTQYF

J gene: TRBJ2-7
V gene: TRBV20-1
D gene: -
clone size: many
CDR3 DNA: TGCAGTGCTAGTTCCCCGGACCACGAGCAGTACTTC
CDR3 protein: CSASSPDHEQYF

J gene: TRBJ2-3
V gene: TRBV7-9
D gene: TRBD2
clone size: many
CDR3 DNA: TGTGCCAGCAGCTTAGGTGTGCTAGCGGGGACAACTAGCACAGATACGCAGTATTTT
CDR3 protein: CASSLGVLAGTTSTDTQYF

J gene: TRBJ1-2
V gene: TRBV6-1
D gene: -
clone size: many
CDR3 DNA: TGTGCCAGCAGTGGGGCCGGAGGAGGCTATGGCTACACCTTC
CDR3 protein: CASSGAGGGYGYTF

J gene: TRBJ1-3
V gene: TRBV6-1
D gene: -
clone size: many
CDR3 DNA: TGTGCCAGCAGGGATACAGACTCTGGAAACACCATATATTTT
CDR3 protein: CASRDTDSGNTIYF

J gene: TRBJ2-7
V gene: TRBV7-2
D gene: -
clone size: many
CDR3 DNA: TGTGCCAGCAGACCTATTGTGGGCTCCTACGAGCAGTACTTC
CDR3 protein: CASRPIVGSYEQYF

J gene: TRBJ2-7
V gene: TRBV2
D gene: -
clone size: -
CDR3 DNA: TGTGCCAGCAGTGTCGAAGGGGGGGTATACGAGCAGTACTTC
CDR3 protein: CASSVEGGVYEQYF

J gene: TRBJ1-6
V gene: TRBV6-1
D gene: -
clone size: few
CDR3 DNA: TGTGCCAGCAGTTATCCGACTCGGGATTCACCCCTCCACTTT
CDR3 protein: CASSYPTRDSPLHF

J gene: TRBJ1-6
V gene: TRBV6-5
D gene: -
clone size: -
CDR3 DNA: TGTGCCAGCAGTTACTCGAAGTTGAGGGCTCCGGGTTCCAATTCACCCCTCCACTTT
CDR3 protein: CASSYSKLRAPGSNSPLHF

J gene: TRBJ1-2
V gene: TRBV6-1
D gene: -
clone size: many
CDR3 DNA: TGTGCCAGCAGTGAAGCACCTCGGGCAGGCTATGGCTACACCTTC
CDR3 protein: CASSEAPRAGYGYTF

J gene: TRBJ1-3
V gene: TRBV6-6
D gene: TRBD1
clone size: many
CDR3 DNA: TGTGCCAGCAGTTTGCAGGGGGCGGCTGGAAACACCATATATTTT
CDR3 protein: CASSLQGAAGNTIYF

J gene: TRBJ2-5
V gene: TRBV18
D gene: TRBD2
clone size: many
CDR3 DNA: TGTGCCAGCTCCATCCTGGGTCCAGCGGGGGGTCGAGAGACCCAGTACTTC
CDR3 protein: CASSILGPAGGRETQYF

J gene: TRBJ2-2
V gene: TRBV7-3
D gene: -
clone size: -
CDR3 DNA: TGTGCCAGCAGCTTAAGACCCGGGGAGCTGCTTTTT
CDR3 protein: CASSLRPGELLF

J gene: TRBJ2-3
V gene: TRBV10-3
D gene: -
clone size: many
CDR3 DNA: TGTGCCATAGGCATGGGCTCAGGCACAGATACGCAGTATTTT
CDR3 protein: CAIGMGSGTDTQYF

J gene: TRBJ1-2
V gene: TRBV7-2
D gene: -
clone size: many
CDR3 DNA: TGTGCCAGCAGCTCGGATGGACAGTTAGGGTATGGCTACACCTTC
CDR3 protein: CASSSDGQLGYGYTF

J gene: TRBJ2-7
V gene: TRBV20-1
D gene: -
clone size: -
CDR3 DNA: TGCAGTACCCGGGGGACAAGCGACTACGAGCAGTACTTC
CDR3 protein: CSTRGTSDYEQYF

J gene: TRBJ2-2
V gene: TRBV28
D gene: TRBD2
clone size: many
CDR3 DNA: TGTGCCAGCAGTTTAATTGGGGGGGAGGTATCCGGGGAGCTGTTTTTT
CDR3 protein: CASSLIGGEVSGELFF

J gene: TRBJ1-3
V gene: TRBV11-2
D gene: -
clone size: many
CDR3 DNA: TGTGCCAGCAGGCCTCCGGGACGGATAGTCTCTGGAAACACCATATATTTT
CDR3 protein: CASRPPGRIVSGNTIYF

J gene: TRBJ2-2
V gene: TRBV20-1
D gene: -
clone size: -
CDR3 DNA: TGCAGTGCTAACGACATGAACACCGGGGAGCTGTTTTTT
CDR3 protein: CSANDMNTGELFF

J gene: TRBJ2-7
V gene: TRBV6-1
D gene: TRBD1
clone size: many
CDR3 DNA: TGTGCCAGCAGTAGAACCTTAACCGGGACAGGGTCTTACGAGCAGTACTTC
CDR3 protein: CASSRTLTGTGSYEQYF

J gene: TRBJ1-1
V gene: TRBV2
D gene: TRBD1
clone size: many
CDR3 DNA: TGTGCCAGCATTCACAGGGGATCCACTGAAGCTTTCTTT
CDR3 protein: CASIHRGSTEAFF

J gene: TRBJ1-2
V gene: TRBV20-1
D gene: TRBD1
clone size: many
CDR3 DNA: TGCAGTGCCAAGTCTTATCAGGGGGCCCGGCCGGGCTACACCTTC
CDR3 protein: CSAKSYQGARPGYTF

J gene: TRBJ1-1
V gene: TRBV18
D gene: -
clone size: -
CDR3 DNA: TGTGCCAGCTCACCACAGACCGGGGACCCTCCTGAAGCTTTCTTT
CDR3 protein: CASSPQTGDPPEAFF

J gene: TRBJ1-2
V gene: TRBV9
D gene: -
clone size: -
CDR3 DNA: TGTGCCAGCAGCGTAGGAGGGGACGCCTATGGCTACACCTTC
CDR3 protein: CASSVGGDAYGYTF

J gene: TRBJ2-3
V gene: TRBV4-1
D gene: TRBD2
clone size: -
CDR3 DNA: TGCGCCAGCAGCCCCGGACTGGCGGGGGGGGCCAGAGATACGCAGTATTTT
CDR3 protein: CASSPGLAGGARDTQYF

J gene: TRBJ2-3
V gene: TRBV24-1
D gene: -
clone size: many
CDR3 DNA: TGTGCCACCAGTGATCCAGGCACGGGGTACACAGATACGCAGTATTTT
CDR3 protein: CATSDPGTGYTDTQYF

J gene: TRBJ2-7
V gene: TRBV12-3/TRBV12-4
D gene: TRBD2
clone size: many
CDR3 DNA: TGTGCCAGCAGTTTAGGTTACGCGGGGGGGCCCTACGAGCAGTACTTC
CDR3 protein: CASSLGYAGGPYEQYF

J gene: TRBJ2-7
V gene: TRBV20-1
D gene: -
clone size: many
CDR3 DNA: TGCAGTGCTAGGGGGGACTACGAGCAGTACTTC
CDR3 protein: CSARGDYEQYF

J gene: TRBJ2-7
V gene: TRBV12-3/TRBV12-4
D gene: -
clone size: many
CDR3 DNA: TGTGCCAGCAGTTCCGATCTCGGGTCCTACGAGCAGTACTTC
CDR3 protein: CASSSDLGSYEQYF

J gene: TRBJ2-1
V gene: TRBV5-4
D gene: TRBD2
clone size: -
CDR3 DNA: TGTGCCAGCGGCTTGGTACGGGCTAGCGGGGGCTCCTACAATGAGCAGTTCTTC
CDR3 protein: CASGLVRASGGSYNEQFF

J gene: TRBJ1-4
V gene: TRBV6-1
D gene: -
clone size: many
CDR3 DNA: TGTGCCAGCAGTTCCGGGACACCTACCCCTGATGAAAAACTGTTTTTT
CDR3 protein: CASSSGTPTPDEKLFF

J gene: TRBJ2-5
V gene: TRBV5-4
D gene: TRBD1
clone size: -
CDR3 DNA: TGTGCCAGCAACATCAGGACAGGCAAGGGTCCCCAAGAGACCCAGTACTTC
CDR3 protein: CASNIRTGKGPQETQYF

J gene: TRBJ2-7
V gene: TRBV11-3
D gene: -
clone size: few
CDR3 DNA: TGTGCCAGCAGCCAACAGGGCCGCTACGAGCAGTACTTC
CDR3 protein: CASSQQGRYEQYF

J gene: TRBJ2-7
V gene: TRBV2
D gene: TRBD1
clone size: many
CDR3 DNA: TGTGCCAGCAGTGAAGAGGGGGCGAAAGAGCAGTACTTC
CDR3 protein: CASSEEGAKEQYF

J gene: TRBJ1-2
V gene: TRBV7-2
D gene: -
clone size: many
CDR3 DNA: TGTGCCAGCAGTGAAAGACGTTTCGCTAACTATGGCTACACCTTC
CDR3 protein: CASSERRFANYGYTF

J gene: TRBJ2-5
V gene: TRBV7-8
D gene: TRBD2
clone size: many
CDR3 DNA: TGTGCCAGCAGCCTTAGCGGGGGGCCGGGTCAAGAGACCCAGTACTTC
CDR3 protein: CASSLSGGPGQETQYF

J gene: TRBJ2-7
V gene: TRBV7-8
D gene: -
clone size: many
CDR3 DNA: TGTGCCAGCAGCGCTTACCCGGGCCCTCCCTACGAGCAGTACTTC
CDR3 protein: CASSAYPGPPYEQYF

J gene: TRBJ1-2
V gene: TRBV5-5
D gene: -
clone size: many
CDR3 DNA: TGTGCCAGCAGCTTGGCCGGGACGTTCTATGGCTACACCTTC
CDR3 protein: CASSLAGTFYGYTF

J gene: TRBJ1-1
V gene: TRBV19
D gene: TRBD1
clone size: few
CDR3 DNA: TGTGCCAGAAGGGACAGGGCAGGCACTGAAGCTTTCTTT
CDR3 protein: CARRDRAGTEAFF

J gene: TRBJ2-5
V gene: TRBV9
D gene: -
clone size: -
CDR3 DNA: TGTGCCAGCACCGAAGACCCTGCCCCGACAATGCTCCACCAAGAGACCCAGTACTTC
CDR3 protein: CASTEDPAPTMLHQETQYF

J gene: TRBJ2-3
V gene: TRBV24-1
D gene: TRBD1
clone size: many
CDR3 DNA: TGTGCCACCAGTGCTGCATCGGACAGGGGCCCGAGAGATACGCAGTATTTT
CDR3 protein: CATSAASDRGPRDTQYF